The next 18 T cell receptor beta chains were all read from a single sample in a study of T-cell memory formation after mild COVID-19. In TCRdb, the 5' RACE reads were re-called with MiXCR into one record per CDR3 protein. The sample lists 350,000 to 450,000 distinct CDR3 sequences; approximately 15% were seen once. Source material: PBMCs or a T cell subset sorted from them (not recorded which). The origin of the receptors is a man aged 18-30 years who had mild COVID-19 (a few samples of this study predate the infection). Cell type and time point are not known.

The sample holds many counts of this clonotype. This chain joins TRBV29-1 and TRBJ2-1; D not certain. CDR1 and CDR2 from the germline V gene are SQVTM and ANQGSEA. The ends were cut back, 4 bases at V and 1 base at J, with 5 bases in the middle. The CDR3 has 12 amino acids. CDR3: CSVVRSYNEQFF. The CDR3 coding sequence is TGCAGCGTTGTGCGGTCCTACAATGAGCAGTTCTTC.

The genes are TRBV12-3 or TRBV12-4 and TRBJ2-1; D is uncertain. The CDR3 is 14 amino acids. The V and J ends lost 6 bases and 1 base respectively, with 10 bases between them. CDR3 protein: CASRARPSYNEQFF. CDR3 DNA: TGTGCCAGCAGGGCAAGGCCATCCTACAATGAGCAGTTCTTC.

This clonotype was counted a few times. The rearrangement joins TRBV7-3 to TRBJ2-1; D not certain. The CDR3 contains 13 residues. From germline, CDR1 is SGHTA and CDR2 FQGTGA. V lost 1 base, J lost 6 bases, and 7 bases lay in between. CDR3 region: CASSLSRSNEQFF. The DNA of the CDR3 is TGTGCCAGCAGCTTAAGTAGGTCCAATGAGCAGTTCTTC.

The chain's CDR3 is CASSSHPAADNEQFF. The CDR3 DNA follows: TGTGCCAGCAGCTCACACCCGGCCGCAGATAATGAGCAGTTCTTC. The rearrangement joins TRBV7-2 to TRBJ2-1; D is unclear. Germline V gene lookup returns CDR1 SGHTA and CDR2 FQGNSA. CDR3 length equals 15 residues. V was clipped by 4 bases and J by 7 bases, with 17 bases between them. The variable domain in full, with the rest retrieved from reference TRBV7-2 and TRBJ2-1, is GAGVSQSPSNKVTEKGKDVELRCDPISGHTALYWYRQSLGQGLEFLIYFQGNSAPDKSGLPSDRFSAERTGGSVSTLTIQRTQQEDSAVYLCASSSHPAADNEQFFGPGTRLTVL.

This sequence joins TRBV4-3 and TRBJ2-3; the match to TRBD2 covers 10 bases. CDR1 is LGHNA and CDR2 is YSLEER in the germline V gene. The CDR3 consists of 19 residues. V was pared by 4 bases and J by 4 bases, with 17 bases of the junction left unmatched. CDR3 bases: TGCGCCAGCAGCCCGAACAATCTACCAGGACTAGCGGTTCCAGATACGCAGTATTTT. Translation gives CASSPNNLPGLAVPDTQYF.

This chain joins TRBV7-2 and TRBJ1-6; D not certain. The V gene's germline CDR1 is SGHTA and CDR2 FQGNSA. The CDR3 length is 16 residues. V was shortened by 1 base and J by 9 bases, with 16 bases between the two germline ends. The chain's CDR3 is CASSLERPGVGSPLHF. The CDR3 DNA is TGTGCCAGCAGCTTAGAGCGCCCCGGGGTAGGTTCACCCCTCCACTTT.

Concerning this clonotype: One end of the junction does not line up with germline, which may come from a read error. The chain recombines TRBV18 with TRBJ2-5, with a weak D call TRBD1 (5 bases). CDR3 length: 15 residues. Germline-derived CDR1 and CDR2 are KGHSH and LQKENI. CDR3 sequence (DNA): TGTGCCAGCTCGCCACCCGCGGCATACAGGGAGACCCAGTACTTC. Residues: CASSPPAAYRETQYF.

This clonotype was counted only a few times. The J gene is TRBJ2-7, the V gene TRBV4-1, with D hard to call. Deletions cut 1 base from V and 4 bases from J, with 8 bases between. Germline V lookup: CDR1 MGHRA, CDR2 YSYEKL. The CDR3 length is 13 residues. The CDR3 region is CASSQAWPYEQYF. The CDR3 DNA follows: TGCGCCAGCAGCCAAGCTTGGCCGTACGAGCAGTACTTC.

The chain combines TRBV7-9 with TRBJ2-2; 7 bases are a match to TRBD2. J was trimmed by 8 bases and V by 2 bases; bases with no gene match: 11. Germline loops: CDR1 SEHNR, CDR2 FQNEAQ (reference sequence). This CDR3 has 16 residues. The CDR3 is CASSLSAGSSNGELFF. The CDR3 DNA reads TGTGCCAGCAGCTTATCAGCGGGGAGTTCTAATGGGGAGCTGTTTTTT.

There are a few counts of this clonotype. The CDR3 protein is CAIRSGSSGNTIYF. The DNA of the CDR3 is TGTGCCATCCGCAGCGGCAGCTCTGGAAACACCATATATTTT. The chain couples TRBV28 to TRBJ1-3; D call uncertain. Trimming took off 10 bases at V and 0 bases at J, with 13 bases between the two ends. The CDR3 totals 14 residues. Germline loops: CDR1 MDHEN, CDR2 SYDVKM.

This chain joins TRBV11-3 and TRBJ2-3; D gene unclear. The length of the CDR3 is 15 residues. The V gene's germline CDR1 is SGHNT and CDR2 YENEEA. V lost 1 base and J lost 2, with 10 bases in between. Written as DNA, the CDR3 is TGTGCCAGCAGCTTAGGTGGCAGGAACACAGATACGCAGTATTTT. Translated, it gives CASSLGGRNTDTQYF.

This clonotype was recorded a few times. The V and J genes are TRBV20-1 and TRBJ2-3; no definite D call. This CDR3 spans 14 amino acids. CDR1 and CDR2 (germline): DFQATT, SNEGSKA (reference sequence). Trimming took 0 bases from V and 2 from J, leaving 9 bases between them. The CDR3 protein is CSARDLGITDTQYF. The CDR3 coding sequence is TGCAGTGCTAGAGATCTGGGCATCACAGATACGCAGTATTTT.

Concerning this clonotype: Germline is not matched at one junction end, which may reflect a read error. The chain employs TRBV29-1 and TRBJ2-1, with 8 bases identical to TRBD1. The germline V gene has CDR1 SQVTM and CDR2 ANQGSEA. CDR3 length: 14 residues. In DNA form, the CDR3 reads TGCAGCGTTGAAGGAGTCAGGGGGCAACAAATTGTGGTCTTC. This gives the protein CSVEGVRGQQIVVF.

This clonotype has a handful of counts. This chain connects TRBV10-3 to TRBJ1-2; 10 bases are shared with TRBD1. The CDR3 loop spans 15 amino acids. The trim removed 6 bases at V and 4 bases at J, leaving 8 bases unmatched. Germline loops: CDR1 ENHRY, CDR2 SYGVKD. This CDR3 is CAIRVDRGLPYGYTF. The CDR3 nucleotides read TGTGCCATCAGGGTGGACAGGGGGTTGCCCTATGGCTACACCTTC.

This clonotype was seen ten or more times. CDR3 nucleotide sequence: TGTGCCACCAGTGACCAGACTACAGGGGGCAAAGAGACCCAGTACTTC. Translating gives CATSDQTTGGKETQYF. The chain has TRBV24-1 and TRBJ2-5; the match to TRBD1 covers 9 bases. With V trimmed by 4 bases and J by 3 bases, 8 bases remained unmatched. The CDR3 covers 16 residues. Germline loops: CDR1 KGHDR, CDR2 SFDVKD.

This sequence joins TRBV20-1 and TRBJ1-2, with D uncertain. The CDR3 covers 12 residues. CDR1 is DFQATT, CDR2 SNEGSKA, per germline (reference sequence). Trimming cost V 6 bases and J 1 base, with 9 bases left between them. CDR3 in amino acids: CSAYDGNYGYTF. The CDR3 coding sequence is TGCAGTGCCTACGACGGTAACTATGGCTACACCTTC.

This clonotype was detected a few times. The chain is built from TRBV5-1 and TRBJ1-6; no firm D call. This CDR3 contains 15 residues. Germline CDR1 is SGHRS and CDR2 is YFSETQ. Trimming cost V 0 bases and J 10 bases, with 14 bases left between them. In DNA, the CDR3 is TGCGCCAGCAGCTTGGCGGACCTTTTGAAGTCACCCCTCCACTTT. Translating it yields CASSLADLLKSPLHF.

This chain joins TRBV27 and TRBJ1-2; 8 bases are a match to TRBD1. CDR3 length equals 13 residues. Germline-derived CDR1 and CDR2 are MNHEY and SMNVEV (reference sequence). The V segment lost 8 bases and the J segment 9 bases; nucleotides outside the gene matches: 11. CDR3 in amino acids: CASAAGQDTSYTF. CDR3 coding DNA: TGTGCCAGCGCTGCGGGACAGGACACGAGCTACACCTTC.